This TCR beta chain was identified in a study of T cells after yellow fever vaccination. Study-wide background: Preparing low-cell-number fractions relied on SMART-Seq v4 Ultra Low Input.

From the 5' RACE reads, TCRdb called clonotypes with MiXCR, one entry per CDR3 protein. The sample gives about 550,000 distinct CDR3 sequences, 15% to 20% of which show up once; roughly an eighth is in the top ten. Findings and limits, study-wide: After the booster, approximately 95% of CD4 and approximately 87% of CD8 primary-response clones were re-detected. It was a small share of clonotypes that appeared in both CD4 and CD8 compartments. The secondary response was weaker, and its peak arrived faster, on day 5 versus 15.

Concerning this clonotype itself: Antigen: not known.

This CDR3 has 16 residues. CDR1 is GTSNPN and CDR2 is SVGIG in the germline V gene (reference sequence). Between the trimmed V and J ends, which lost 6 bases and 1 base, there was a span of 18 bases. Sequenced material: PBMCs, taken 15 days after the yellow fever booster vaccination. This clonotype was sampled from a man aged 30 to 39 who received the YFV17D yellow fever vaccine. The J gene is TRBJ2-2, the V gene TRBV30; D not certain. CDR3 loop: CACPARGRKNTGELFF. In DNA form, the CDR3 reads TGTGCCTGCCCTGCCCGAGGAAGGAAGAACACCGGGGAGCTGTTTTTT.